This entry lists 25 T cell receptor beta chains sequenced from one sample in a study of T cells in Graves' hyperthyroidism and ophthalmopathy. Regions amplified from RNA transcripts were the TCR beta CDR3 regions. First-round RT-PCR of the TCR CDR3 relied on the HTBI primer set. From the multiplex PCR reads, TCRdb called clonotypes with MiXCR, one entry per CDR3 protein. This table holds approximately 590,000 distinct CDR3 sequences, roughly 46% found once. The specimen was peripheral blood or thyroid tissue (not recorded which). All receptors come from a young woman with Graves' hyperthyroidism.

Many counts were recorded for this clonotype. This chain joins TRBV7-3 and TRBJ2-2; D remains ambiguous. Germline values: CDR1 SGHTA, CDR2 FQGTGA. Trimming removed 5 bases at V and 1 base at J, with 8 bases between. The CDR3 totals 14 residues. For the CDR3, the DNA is TGTGCCAGCAGCGCCGTCTGGAACACCGGGGAGCTGTTTTTT. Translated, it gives CASSAVWNTGELFF. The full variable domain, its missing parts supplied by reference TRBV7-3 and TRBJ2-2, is GAGVSQTPSNKVTEKGKYVELRCDPISGHTALYWYRQSLGQGPEFLIYFQGTGAADDSGLPNDRFFAVRPEGSVSTLKIQRTERGDSAVYLCASSAVWNTGELFFGEGSRLTVL.

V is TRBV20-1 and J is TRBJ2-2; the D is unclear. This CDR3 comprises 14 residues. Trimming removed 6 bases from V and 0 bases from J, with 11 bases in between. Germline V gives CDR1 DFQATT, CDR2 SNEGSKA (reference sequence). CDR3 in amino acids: CSASGPTNTGELFF. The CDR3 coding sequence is TGCAGTGCCTCGGGCCCTACGAACACCGGGGAGCTGTTTTTT.

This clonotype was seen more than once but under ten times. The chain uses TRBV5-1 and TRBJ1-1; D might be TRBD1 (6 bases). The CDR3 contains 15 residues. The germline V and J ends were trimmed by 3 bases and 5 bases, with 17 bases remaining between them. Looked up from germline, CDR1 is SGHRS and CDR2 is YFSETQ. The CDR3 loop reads CASSSRGERTTEAFF. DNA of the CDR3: TGCGCCAGCAGCTCGAGGGGGGAGCGGACTACTGAAGCTTTCTTT.

The CDR3 region is CSAVVGGNTGELFF. CDR3 in DNA: TGCAGTGCGGTCGTAGGGGGCAACACCGGGGAGCTGTTTTTT. This chain uses TRBV29-1 with TRBJ2-2; 7 bases are a match to TRBD1. Germline V gene data show CDR1 as SQVTM and CDR2 as ANQGSEA. The CDR3 covers 14 residues.

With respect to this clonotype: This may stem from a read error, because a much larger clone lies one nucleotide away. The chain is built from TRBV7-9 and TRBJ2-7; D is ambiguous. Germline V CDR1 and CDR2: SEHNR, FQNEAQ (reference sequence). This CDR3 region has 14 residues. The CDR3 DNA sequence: TGTGCCAGCAGCCTACGTGAGGTCTCCTACGGGCAGTACTTC. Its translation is CASSLREVSYGQYF.

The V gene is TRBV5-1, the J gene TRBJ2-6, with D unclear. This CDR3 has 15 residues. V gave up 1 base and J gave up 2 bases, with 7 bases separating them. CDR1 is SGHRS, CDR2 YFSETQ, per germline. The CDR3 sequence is CASSLIKPGANVLTF. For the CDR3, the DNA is TGCGCCAGCAGCTTGATAAAACCTGGGGCCAACGTCCTGACTTTC.

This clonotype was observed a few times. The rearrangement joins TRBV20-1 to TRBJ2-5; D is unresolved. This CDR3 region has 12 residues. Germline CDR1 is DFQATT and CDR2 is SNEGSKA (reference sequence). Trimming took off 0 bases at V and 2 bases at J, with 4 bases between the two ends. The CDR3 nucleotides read TGCAGTGCTAGAGATTTACAAGAGACCCAGTACTTC. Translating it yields CSARDLQETQYF.

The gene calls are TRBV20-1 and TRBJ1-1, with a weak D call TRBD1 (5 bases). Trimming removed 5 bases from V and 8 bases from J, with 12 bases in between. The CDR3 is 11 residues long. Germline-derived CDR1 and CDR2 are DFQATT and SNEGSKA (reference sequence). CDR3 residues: CSALYRQEAFF. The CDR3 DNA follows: TGCAGTGCTCTATATCGACAGGAAGCTTTCTTT.

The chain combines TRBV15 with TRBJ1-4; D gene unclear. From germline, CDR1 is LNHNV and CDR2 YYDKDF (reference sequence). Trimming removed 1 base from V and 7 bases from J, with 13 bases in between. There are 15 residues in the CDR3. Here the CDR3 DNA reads TGTGCCACCAGCAGAGTAGCGGGAGAGGCTGAAAAACTGTTTTTT. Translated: CATSRVAGEAEKLFF.

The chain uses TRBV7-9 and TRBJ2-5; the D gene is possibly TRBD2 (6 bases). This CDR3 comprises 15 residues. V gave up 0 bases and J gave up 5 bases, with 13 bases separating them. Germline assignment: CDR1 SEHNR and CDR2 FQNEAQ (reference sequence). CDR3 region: CASSLALGSRETQYF. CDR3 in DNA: TGTGCCAGCAGCTTAGCGCTCGGGAGCAGGGAGACCCAGTACTTC. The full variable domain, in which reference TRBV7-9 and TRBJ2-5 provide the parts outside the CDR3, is DTGVSQNPRHKITKRGQNVTFRCDPISEHNRLYWYRQTLGQGPEFLTYFQNEAQLEKSRLLSDRFSAERPKGSFSTLEIQRTEQGDSAMYLCASSLALGSRETQYFGPGTRLLVL.

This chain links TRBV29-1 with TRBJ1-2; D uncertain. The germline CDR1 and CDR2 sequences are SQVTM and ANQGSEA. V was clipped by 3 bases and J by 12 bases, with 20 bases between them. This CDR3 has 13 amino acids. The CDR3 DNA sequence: TGCAGCGTTGAGGTGGGAAGGGCTTCTGGAAACACCTTC. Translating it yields CSVEVGRASGNTF.

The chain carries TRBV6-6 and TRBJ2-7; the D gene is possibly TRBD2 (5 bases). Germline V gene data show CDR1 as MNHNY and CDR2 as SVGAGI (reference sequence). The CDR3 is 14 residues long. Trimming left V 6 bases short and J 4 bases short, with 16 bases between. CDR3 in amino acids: CASSYLPAEYEQYF. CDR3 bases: TGTGCCAGCAGCTACCTCCCAGCGGAGTACGAGCAGTACTTC.

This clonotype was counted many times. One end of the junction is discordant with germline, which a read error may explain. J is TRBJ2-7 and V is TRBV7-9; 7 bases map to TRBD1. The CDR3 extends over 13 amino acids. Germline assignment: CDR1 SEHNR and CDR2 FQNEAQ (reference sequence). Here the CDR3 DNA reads TGTGCCAGCAGCTTCGACAGGGATGGCGAGCGGAACTTC. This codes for CASSFDRDGERNF.

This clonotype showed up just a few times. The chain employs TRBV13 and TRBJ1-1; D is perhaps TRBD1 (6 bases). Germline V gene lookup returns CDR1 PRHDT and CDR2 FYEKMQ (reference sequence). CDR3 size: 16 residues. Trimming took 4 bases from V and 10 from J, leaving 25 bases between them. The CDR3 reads CASSSRTREGGEGAFF. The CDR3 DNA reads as TGTGCCAGCAGCTCCCGGACGAGGGAAGGGGGAGAGGGAGCTTTCTTT.

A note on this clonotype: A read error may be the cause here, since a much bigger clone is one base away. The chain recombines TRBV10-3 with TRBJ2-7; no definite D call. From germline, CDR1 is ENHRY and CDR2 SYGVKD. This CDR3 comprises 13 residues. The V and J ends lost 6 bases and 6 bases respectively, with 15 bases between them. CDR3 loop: CAIREERLLEQYF. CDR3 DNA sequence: TGTGCCATCAGAGAGGAGAGGCTGCTCGAGCAGTACTTC.

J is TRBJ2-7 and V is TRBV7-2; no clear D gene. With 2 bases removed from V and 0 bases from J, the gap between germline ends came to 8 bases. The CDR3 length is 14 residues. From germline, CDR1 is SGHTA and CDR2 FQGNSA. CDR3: CASSLTNPSYEQYF. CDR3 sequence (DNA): TGTGCCAGCAGCTTAACCAATCCCTCCTACGAGCAGTACTTC.

CDR3 residues: CASSLTWGAGAFF. The DNA for the CDR3 is TGTGCCAGCAGCTTAACTTGGGGGGCCGGGGCTTTCTTT. This rearrangement joins TRBV7-2 to TRBJ1-1, with D maybe TRBD1 (6 bases). CDR1 and CDR2 (germline): SGHTA, FQGNSA. This CDR3 has 13 amino acids. The V and J ends lost 2 bases and 11 bases respectively, with 15 bases between them.

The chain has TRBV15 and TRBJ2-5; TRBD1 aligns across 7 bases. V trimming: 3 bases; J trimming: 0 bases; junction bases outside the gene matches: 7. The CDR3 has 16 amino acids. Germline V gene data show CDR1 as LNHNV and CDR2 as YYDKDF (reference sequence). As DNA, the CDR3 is TGTGCCACCAGCAGCTTAGCCACAGGGGACCAAGAGACCCAGTACTTC. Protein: CATSSLATGDQETQYF.

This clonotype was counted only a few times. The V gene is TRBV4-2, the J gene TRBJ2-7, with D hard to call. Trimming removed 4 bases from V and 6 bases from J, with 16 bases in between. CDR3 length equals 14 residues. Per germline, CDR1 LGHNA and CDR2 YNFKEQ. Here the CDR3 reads CASSRSDTDGEQYF. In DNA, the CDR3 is TGTGCCAGCAGCCGATCAGACACGGACGGCGAGCAGTACTTC.

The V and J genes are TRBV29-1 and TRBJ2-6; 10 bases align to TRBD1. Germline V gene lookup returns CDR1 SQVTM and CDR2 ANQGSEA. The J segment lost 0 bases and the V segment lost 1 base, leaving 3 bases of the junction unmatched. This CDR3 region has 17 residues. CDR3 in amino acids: CSVEVGQGTSGANVLTF. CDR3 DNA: TGCAGCGTTGAAGTGGGACAGGGGACCTCTGGGGCCAACGTCCTGACTTTC.

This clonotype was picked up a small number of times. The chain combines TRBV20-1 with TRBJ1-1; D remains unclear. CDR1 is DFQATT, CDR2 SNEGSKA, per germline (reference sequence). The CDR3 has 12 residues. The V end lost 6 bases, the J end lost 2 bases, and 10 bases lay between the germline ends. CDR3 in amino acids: CSASEDNTEAFF. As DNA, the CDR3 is TGCAGTGCCAGCGAGGACAACACTGAAGCTTTCTTT.

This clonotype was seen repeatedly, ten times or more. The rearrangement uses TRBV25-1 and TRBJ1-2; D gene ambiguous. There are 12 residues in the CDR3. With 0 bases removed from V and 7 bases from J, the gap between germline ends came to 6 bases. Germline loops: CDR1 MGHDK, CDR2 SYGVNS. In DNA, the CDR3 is TGTGCCAGCAGTGAATATGGGTTTGGCTACACCTTC. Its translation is CASSEYGFGYTF.

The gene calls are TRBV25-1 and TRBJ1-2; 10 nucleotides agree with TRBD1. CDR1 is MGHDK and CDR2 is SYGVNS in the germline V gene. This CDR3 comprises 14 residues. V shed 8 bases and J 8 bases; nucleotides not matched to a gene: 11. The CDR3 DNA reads TGTGCCAGCCAAGATGTAGGGGACAGGGGCGGCTACACCTTC. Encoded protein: CASQDVGDRGGYTF.

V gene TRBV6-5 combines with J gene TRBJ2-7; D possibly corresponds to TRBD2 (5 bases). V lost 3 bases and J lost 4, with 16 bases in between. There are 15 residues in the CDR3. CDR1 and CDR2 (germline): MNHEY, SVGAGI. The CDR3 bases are TGTGCCAGCAGTTATTCGGACTGGACTTTTTACGAGCAGTACTTC. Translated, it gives CASSYSDWTFYEQYF.

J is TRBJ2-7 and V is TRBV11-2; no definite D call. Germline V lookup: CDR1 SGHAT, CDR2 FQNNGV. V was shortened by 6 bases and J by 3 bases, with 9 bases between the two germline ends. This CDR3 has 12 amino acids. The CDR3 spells CASSFNFYEQYF. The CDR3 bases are TGTGCCAGCAGTTTCAACTTCTACGAGCAGTACTTC.